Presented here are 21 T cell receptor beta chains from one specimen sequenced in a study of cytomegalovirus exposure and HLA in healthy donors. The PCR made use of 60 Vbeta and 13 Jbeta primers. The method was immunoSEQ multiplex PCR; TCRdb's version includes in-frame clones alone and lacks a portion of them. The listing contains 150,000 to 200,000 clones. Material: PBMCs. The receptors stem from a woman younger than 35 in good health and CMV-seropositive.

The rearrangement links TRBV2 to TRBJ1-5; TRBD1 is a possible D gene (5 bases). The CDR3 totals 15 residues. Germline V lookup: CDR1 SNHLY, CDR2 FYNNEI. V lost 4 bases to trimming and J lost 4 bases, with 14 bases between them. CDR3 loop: CASSAEKGLNQPQHF. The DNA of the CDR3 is TGTGCCAGCAGTGCGGAGAAGGGGCTGAATCAGCCCCAGCATTTT. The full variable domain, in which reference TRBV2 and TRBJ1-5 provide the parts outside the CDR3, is EPEVTQTPSHQVTQMGQEVILRCVPISNHLYFYWYRQILGQKVEFLVSFYNNEISEKSEIFDDQFSVERPDGSNFTLKIRSTKLEDSAMYFCASSAEKGLNQPQHFGDGTRLSIL.

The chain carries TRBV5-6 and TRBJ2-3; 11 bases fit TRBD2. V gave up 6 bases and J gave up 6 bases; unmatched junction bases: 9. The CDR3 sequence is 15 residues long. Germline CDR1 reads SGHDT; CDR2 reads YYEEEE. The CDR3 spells CASTPGLAAKDTQYF. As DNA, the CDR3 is TGTGCCAGCACCCCGGGACTAGCGGCCAAGGATACGCAGTATTTT.

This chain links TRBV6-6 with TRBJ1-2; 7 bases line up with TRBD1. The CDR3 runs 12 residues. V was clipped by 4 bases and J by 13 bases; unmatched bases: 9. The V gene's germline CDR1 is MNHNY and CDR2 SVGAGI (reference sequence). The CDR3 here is CASSSETGYSTF. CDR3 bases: TGTGCCAGCAGTTCCGAGACAGGGTATTCCACCTTC.

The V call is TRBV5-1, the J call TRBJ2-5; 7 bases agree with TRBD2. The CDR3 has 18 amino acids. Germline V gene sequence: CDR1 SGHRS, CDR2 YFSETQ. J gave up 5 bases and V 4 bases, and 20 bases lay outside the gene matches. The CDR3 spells CASSISSPGLIGRETQYF. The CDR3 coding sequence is TGCGCCAGCAGCATCTCCTCCCCGGGACTAATAGGGAGGGAGACCCAGTACTTC.

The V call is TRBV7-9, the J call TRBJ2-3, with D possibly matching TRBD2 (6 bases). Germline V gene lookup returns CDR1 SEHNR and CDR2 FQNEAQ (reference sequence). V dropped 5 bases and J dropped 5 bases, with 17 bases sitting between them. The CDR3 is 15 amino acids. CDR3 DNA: TGTGCCAGCAGCCTCGGGGGACCTCCCGTAGATACGCAGTATTTT. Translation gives CASSLGGPPVDTQYF.

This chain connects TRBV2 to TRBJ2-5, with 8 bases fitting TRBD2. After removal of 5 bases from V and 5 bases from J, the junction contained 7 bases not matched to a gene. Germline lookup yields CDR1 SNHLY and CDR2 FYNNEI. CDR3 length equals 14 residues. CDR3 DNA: TGTGCCAGCAGTCCCCCGGGGGGGGGTGAGACCCAGTACTTC. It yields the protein CASSPPGGGETQYF.

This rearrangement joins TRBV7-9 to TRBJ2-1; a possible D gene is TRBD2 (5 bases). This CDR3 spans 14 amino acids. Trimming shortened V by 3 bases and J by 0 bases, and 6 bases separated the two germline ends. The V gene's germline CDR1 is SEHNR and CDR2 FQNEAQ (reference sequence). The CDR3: CASSFRDSYNEQFF. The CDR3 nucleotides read TGTGCCAGCAGCTTCCGGGACTCCTACAATGAGCAGTTCTTC. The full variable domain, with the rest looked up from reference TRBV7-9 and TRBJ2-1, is DTGVSQNPRHKITKRGQNVTFRCDPISEHNRLYWYRQTLGQGPEFLTYFQNEAQLEKSRLLSDRFSAERPKGSFSTLEIQRTEQGDSAMYLCASSFRDSYNEQFFGPGTRLTVL.

The chain's CDR3 is CASSSGTATVNGYTF. CDR3 sequence (DNA): TGTGCCAGCTCATCTGGGACAGCAACTGTAAATGGCTACACCTTC. The V gene is TRBV18, the J gene TRBJ1-2, with 7 bases lining up with TRBD1. There are 15 residues in the CDR3. Germline-derived CDR1 and CDR2 are KGHSH and LQKENI. J lost 6 bases, V lost 5 bases, and 12 bases had no gene match.

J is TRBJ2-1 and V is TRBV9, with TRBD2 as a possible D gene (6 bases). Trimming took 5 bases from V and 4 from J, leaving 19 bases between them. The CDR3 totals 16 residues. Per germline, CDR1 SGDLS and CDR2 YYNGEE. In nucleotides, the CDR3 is TGTGCCAGCAGTGGAGTAGGTGGGGCGGGGTACAATGAGCAGTTCTTC. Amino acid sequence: CASSGVGGAGYNEQFF.

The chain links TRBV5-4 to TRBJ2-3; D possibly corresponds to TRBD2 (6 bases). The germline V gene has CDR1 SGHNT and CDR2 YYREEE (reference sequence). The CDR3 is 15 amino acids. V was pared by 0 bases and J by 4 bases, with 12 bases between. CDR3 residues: CASSLDGRKADTQYF. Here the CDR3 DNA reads TGTGCCAGCAGCTTGGACGGGAGAAAAGCAGATACGCAGTATTTT.

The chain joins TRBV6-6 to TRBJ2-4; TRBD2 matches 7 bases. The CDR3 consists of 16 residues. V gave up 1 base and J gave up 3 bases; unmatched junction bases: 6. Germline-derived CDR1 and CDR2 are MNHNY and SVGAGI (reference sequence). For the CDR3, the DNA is TGTGCCAGCAGTTACTTACAGCGGGAAGTCAAAAACATTCAGTACTTC. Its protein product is CASSYLQREVKNIQYF.

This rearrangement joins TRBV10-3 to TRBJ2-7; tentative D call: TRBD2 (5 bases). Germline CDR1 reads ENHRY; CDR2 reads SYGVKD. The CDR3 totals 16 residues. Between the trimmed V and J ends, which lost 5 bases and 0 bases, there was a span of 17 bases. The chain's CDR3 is CAISPRGADSSYEQYF. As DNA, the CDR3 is TGTGCCATCAGTCCCCGGGGTGCAGACTCCTCCTACGAGCAGTACTTC.

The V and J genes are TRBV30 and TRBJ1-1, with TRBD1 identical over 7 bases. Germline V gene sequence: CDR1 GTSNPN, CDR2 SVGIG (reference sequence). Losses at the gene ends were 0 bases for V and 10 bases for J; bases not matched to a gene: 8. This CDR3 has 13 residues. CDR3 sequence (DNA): TGTGCCTGGAGTGTCCAGGGGGTTATTGGAGCTTTCTTT. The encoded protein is CAWSVQGVIGAFF.

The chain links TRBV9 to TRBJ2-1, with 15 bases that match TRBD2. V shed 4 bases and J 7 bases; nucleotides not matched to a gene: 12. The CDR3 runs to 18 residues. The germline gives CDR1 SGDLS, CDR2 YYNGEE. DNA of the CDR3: TGTGCCAGCAGCTCGCATCCGGGACTAGCGGGGGGCCCTAATGAGCAGTTCTTC. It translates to CASSSHPGLAGGPNEQFF. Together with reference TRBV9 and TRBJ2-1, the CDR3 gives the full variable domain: DSGVTQTPKHLITATGQRVTLRCSPRSGDLSVYWYQQSLDQGLQFLIQYYNGEERAKGNILERFSAQQFPDLHSELNLSSLELGDSALYFCASSSHPGLAGGPNEQFFGPGTRLTVL.

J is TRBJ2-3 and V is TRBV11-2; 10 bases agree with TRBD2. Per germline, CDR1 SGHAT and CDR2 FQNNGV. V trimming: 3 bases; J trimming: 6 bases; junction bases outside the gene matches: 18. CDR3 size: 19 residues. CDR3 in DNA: TGTGCCAGCAGCTTTAGAGGTACAGCGGGGGGGCTTCCCCCGGATACGCAGTATTTT. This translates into CASSFRGTAGGLPPDTQYF.

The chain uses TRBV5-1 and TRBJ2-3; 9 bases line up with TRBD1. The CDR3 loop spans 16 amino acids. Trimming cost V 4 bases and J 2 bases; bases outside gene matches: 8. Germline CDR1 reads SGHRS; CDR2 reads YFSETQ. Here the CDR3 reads CASSVGQGLITDTQYF. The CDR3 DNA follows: TGCGCCAGCAGCGTGGGACAGGGATTGATCACAGATACGCAGTATTTT.

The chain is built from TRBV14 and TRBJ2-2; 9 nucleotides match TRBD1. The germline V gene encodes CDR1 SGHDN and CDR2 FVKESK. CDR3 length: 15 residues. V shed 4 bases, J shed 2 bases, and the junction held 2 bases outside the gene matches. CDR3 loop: CASSRTGGNTGELFF. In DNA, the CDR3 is TGTGCCAGCAGCCGTACAGGGGGCAACACCGGGGAGCTGTTTTTT.

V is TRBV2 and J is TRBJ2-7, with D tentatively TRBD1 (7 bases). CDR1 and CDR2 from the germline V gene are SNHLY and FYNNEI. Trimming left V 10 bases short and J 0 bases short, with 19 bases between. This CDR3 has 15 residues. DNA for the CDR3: TGTGCCAATAAAGAGGGGGCGGGATCCTCCTACGAGCAGTACTTC. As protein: CANKEGAGSSYEQYF.

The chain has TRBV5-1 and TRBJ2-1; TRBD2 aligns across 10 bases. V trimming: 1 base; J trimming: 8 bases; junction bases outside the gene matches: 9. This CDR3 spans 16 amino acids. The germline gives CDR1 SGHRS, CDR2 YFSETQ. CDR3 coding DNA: TGCGCCAGCAGCTTGTGGCTACTAGCGGGATGGGATGAGCAGTTCTTC. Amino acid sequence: CASSLWLLAGWDEQFF.

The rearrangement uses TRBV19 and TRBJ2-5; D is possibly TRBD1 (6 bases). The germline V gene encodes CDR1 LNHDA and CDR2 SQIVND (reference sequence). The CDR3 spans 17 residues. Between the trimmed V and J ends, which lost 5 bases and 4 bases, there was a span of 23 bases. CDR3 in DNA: TGTGCCAGTAGTCAGCTTTCCCAGGGGTTAGGTGCAGAGACCCAGTACTTC. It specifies CASSQLSQGLGAETQYF.

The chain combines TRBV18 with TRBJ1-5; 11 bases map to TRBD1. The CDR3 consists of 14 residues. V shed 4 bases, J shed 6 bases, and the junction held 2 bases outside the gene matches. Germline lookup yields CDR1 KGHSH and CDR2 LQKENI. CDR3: CASSQGQGAQPQHF. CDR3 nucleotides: TGTGCCAGCTCACAAGGACAGGGGGCTCAGCCCCAGCATTTT.